This TCR beta chain derives from a study of T cell responses to AZD1222 COVID-19 vaccine. Overall study: The analysis combined second doses at about 4 or about 12 weeks.

Here immunoSEQ multiplex PCR was the method, and the copy in TCRdb shows in-frame clones only, minus some. In the table there are over 110,000 clones, about 90% of which are singletons. Trimming pared 0 bases from V and 1 base from J, leaving 10 bases between. CDR3 length: 15 residues. The V gene's germline CDR1 is LNHDA and CDR2 SQIVND (reference sequence). With regard to this clone: Its antigen is not identified.

Study outcomes and limitations: The donor cohort was predominantly white British with a female majority, and clonal diversity may have been underestimated.

The sequences come from peripheral blood, collected on day 0 of AZD1222 vaccination. The TCR comes from an adult in good health. The genes are TRBV19 and TRBJ2-7, with unresolved D. The CDR3 protein is CASSIDLSSSYEQYF. CDR3 DNA sequence: TGTGCCAGTAGTATAGATCTCTCGTCGTCCTACGAGCAGTACTTC.